A selection of T cell receptor beta chains follows, all from one sample in a study of T cells in Graves' hyperthyroidism and ophthalmopathy. TCRdb called the multiplex PCR reads again in MiXCR, with one record for every CDR3 protein. The table includes 350,000 to 400,000 distinct CDR3 sequences, under 15% detected once. Sequenced material: blood. All receptors come from a woman aged 25-40 years with Graves' hyperthyroidism. Both conserved end residues are part of each CDR3. The order of the fields is clone size, J gene, V gene, D gene, CDR3 length, CDR3 DNA, CDR3 protein. A D gene is named only where the DNA matches it firmly. Clone sizes are given selectively: once, few, many, or a class where the clone is expanded.

>few|TRBJ2-4|TRBV30|TRBD1|17
TGTGCCTGGAGTGTAAAAGGCCCAGGGGGCGCGAAAAACATTCAGTACTTC
CAWSVKGPGGAKNIQYF
>-|TRBJ2-7|TRBV20-1|-|13
TGCAGTGCTACCCCGGGGCCCACCTACGAGCAGTACTTC
CSATPGPTYEQYF
>-|TRBJ2-7|TRBV4-1|TRBD1|14
TGCGCCAGCAGCCAAGACAGGGGGCACTACGAGCAGTACTTC
CASSQDRGHYEQYF
>-|TRBJ2-7|TRBV20-1|TRBD2|14
TGCAGTGCTGGCCTCGGGGGGAAGACCTACGAGCAGTACTTC
CSAGLGGKTYEQYF
>many|TRBJ1-5|TRBV2|-|13
TGTGCCAGCAAGAGGGACGGGAACCAGCCCCAGCATTTT
CASKRDGNQPQHF
>many|TRBJ2-7|TRBV20-1|TRBD2|16
TGCAGTGCGCCGGAGACTAGCGGGAGGAGGTCCTACGAGCAGTACTTC
CSAPETSGRRSYEQYF
>few|TRBJ2-7|TRBV12-3/TRBV12-4|-|14
TGTGCCAGCAGCCACAGGGACACCTCCTACGAGCAGTACTTC
CASSHRDTSYEQYF
>-|TRBJ2-1|TRBV9|-|15
TGTGCCAGCAGCGTAGTGGGGAGTGCCTACAATGAGCAGTTCTTC
CASSVVGSAYNEQFF
>-|TRBJ2-5|TRBV19|-|12
TGTGCCAGTACTTCCCCTAATTCGGCCCAGTACTTC
CASTSPNSAQYF
>medium-sized|TRBJ2-7|TRBV28|TRBD1|14
TGTGCCAGCAGTTTACCGGACAGGGCCTACGAGCAGTACTTC
CASSLPDRAYEQYF
>many|TRBJ1-1|TRBV28|TRBD1|15
TGTGCCAGCACCCTCCAGGGGGTATTGAGGACTGAAGCTTTCTTT
CASTLQGVLRTEAFF
>many|TRBJ2-7|TRBV2|-|14
TGTGCCAGCAGTGCCCTAGTCCAAAATTACGAGCAGTACTTC
CASSALVQNYEQYF
>-|TRBJ2-5|TRBV28|-|14
TGTGCCAGCAGTTTTCTCAGGGAGCAAGAGACCCAGTACTTC
CASSFLREQETQYF
>-|TRBJ2-2|TRBV28|-|16
TGTGCCAGCAGACCCGCTGGGGGAGGCTACACCGGGGAGCTGTTTTTT
CASRPAGGGYTGELFF
>-|TRBJ1-5|TRBV12-3/TRBV12-4|-|13
TGTGCCAGCAGTTTATCGTTTAATCAGCCCCAGCATTTT
CASSLSFNQPQHF